This T cell receptor (beta chain) was captured in a study of blood T cell repertoires in COVID-19. Study-level information: Collection of acute and convalescent COVID-19 samples took place in the United States, Italy and Spain. The cDNA or gDNA used as material had been derived from T cells, B-cell-depleted T cells, or PBMCs.

A single count supports this clone. Per the authors' pipeline: Estimation of nucleated cell counts was performed using reference gene primer amplification. Sequencing used immunoSEQ multiplex PCR; TCRdb keeps in-frame clones, though not all of them. That table gives V, J and clone size, and the DNA gave D and trimming. The table records about 97,000 clones, just under 90% of them present only once. CDR3 size: 17 residues. Germline CDR1 is LNHDA and CDR2 is SQIVND (reference sequence). V was clipped by 5 bases and J by 5 bases; unmatched bases: 12. The sequencing sample was made of peripheral blood. This clonotype was obtained from a human donor in a cohort sampled during active COVID-19. The rearrangement links TRBV19 to TRBJ2-5, with 12 nucleotides matching TRBD1. The CDR3 DNA is TGTGCCAGTAGTTCGGGGACAGGGGGCGGCAGATGGGAGACCCAGTACTTC. Amino acids: CASSSGTGGGRWETQYF.